This entry lists 22 T cell receptor beta chains sequenced from one sample in a study of blood T cell repertoires in COVID-19. Only in-frame clones appear in the TCRdb table, and some are missing; sequencing was by immunoSEQ multiplex PCR. Here the sample spans roughly 100,000 clones, approximately 91% being singletons. Sequences were obtained from peripheral blood. The source of these receptors is a man younger than 35 with acute or convalescent COVID-19.

This clone has only one observation. The V call is TRBV19, the J call TRBJ1-2; TRBD1 matches at 7 bases. Germline-derived CDR1 and CDR2 are LNHDA and SQIVND (reference sequence). This CDR3 region has 15 residues. Germline trimming cut 6 bases from V and 5 bases from J; bases unmatched to any gene: 12. CDR3 bases: TGTGCCAGTAGACCGACGGGGACAGTTGGTTATGGCTACACCTTC. The encoded protein is CASRPTGTVGYGYTF.

The chain combines TRBV9 with TRBJ1-3, with D unclear. The germline V gene has CDR1 SGDLS and CDR2 YYNGEE. This CDR3 comprises 15 residues. The ends were cut back, 4 bases at V and 0 bases at J, with 11 bases in the middle. The chain's CDR3 is CASSPLTYSGNTIYF. The CDR3 DNA sequence: TGTGCCAGCAGCCCCCTCACCTACTCTGGAAACACCATATATTTT.

This clone has just a few counts. The rearrangement joins TRBV28 to TRBJ1-1; D might be TRBD1 (6 bases). Germline values: CDR1 MDHEN, CDR2 SYDVKM. The CDR3 runs 15 residues. V was clipped by 4 bases and J by 7 bases, with 19 bases between them. The CDR3 here is CASSSTLTGIVEAFF. CDR3 sequence (DNA): TGTGCCAGCAGTTCTACTCTTACAGGGATTGTTGAAGCTTTCTTT.

The chain carries TRBV18 and TRBJ1-1, with 8 bases fitting TRBD1. Germline trimming cut 3 bases from V and 6 bases from J; bases unmatched to any gene: 6. Per the germline V gene, CDR1 is KGHSH and CDR2 is LQKENI. The CDR3 spans 14 residues. The CDR3 reads CASSPDRVGAEAFF. In DNA, the CDR3 is TGTGCCAGCTCACCGGACAGGGTCGGCGCTGAAGCTTTCTTT.

The chain links TRBV29-1 to TRBJ2-2; D is unclear. Germline lookup yields CDR1 SQVTM and CDR2 ANQGSEA. Trimming stripped 5 bases from V and 2 bases from J, with 6 bases between. CDR3 length equals 12 residues. The CDR3 nucleotides are TGCAGCGTTCTCCCTAACACCGGGGAGCTGTTTTTT. This translates into CSVLPNTGELFF.

This chain links TRBV5-1 with TRBJ2-1, with 12 nucleotides matching TRBD1. There are 15 residues in the CDR3. Looked up from germline, CDR1 is SGHRS and CDR2 is YFSETQ. V shed 4 bases and J 8 bases; nucleotides not matched to a gene: 7. The DNA for the CDR3 is TGCGCCAGCAGCCCCGGGACAGGGGGCGGCGATGAGCAGTTCTTC. Translating gives CASSPGTGGGDEQFF.

This clone was detected only once. CDR3 sequence: CASSMDNQETQYF. As DNA, the CDR3 is TGTGCCAGTAGCATGGACAACCAAGAGACCCAGTACTTC. V and J are TRBV19 and TRBJ2-5; weak D call: TRBD1 (5 bases). V was shortened by 6 bases and J by 0 bases, with 8 bases between the two germline ends. This CDR3 has 13 residues. CDR1 is LNHDA and CDR2 is SQIVND in the germline V gene (reference sequence).

The chain joins TRBV10-2 to TRBJ1-1, with D perhaps TRBD1 (5 bases). The CDR3 runs to 13 residues. Germline CDR1 is WSHSY and CDR2 is SAAADI. Trimming took 3 bases from V and 2 from J, leaving 7 bases between them. The CDR3 region has the DNA TGCGCCAGCAGTGATCAGGGAAACACTGAAGCTTTCTTT. Protein: CASSDQGNTEAFF.

The V and J genes are TRBV3-1 (or the pseudogene TRBV3-2) and TRBJ2-5, with D maybe TRBD1 (6 bases). Looked up from germline, CDR1 is LGHDT and CDR2 is YNNKEL (reference sequence). The CDR3 has 15 residues. Between the trimmed V and J ends, which lost 1 base and 5 bases, there was a span of 14 bases. This CDR3 reads CASSQGLQGRETQYF. CDR3 DNA sequence: TGTGCCAGCAGCCAAGGGTTACAGGGTCGGGAGACCCAGTACTTC.

This clone appeared a single time. The genes are TRBV3-1 (or the pseudogene TRBV3-2) and TRBJ2-2, with TRBD1 matching over 9 bases. With 5 bases clipped from V and 6 bases from J, the junction kept 13 bases outside the gene matches. This CDR3 has 17 amino acids. Germline V CDR1 and CDR2: LGHDT, YNNKEL (reference sequence). In DNA, the CDR3 is TGTGCCAGCAGCGACAGGGGGGTGGAGAGAAGCGCCGGGGAGCTGTTTTTT. This codes for CASSDRGVERSAGELFF.

This clone occurred once. The V and J genes are TRBV9 and TRBJ2-2, with 9 bases that match TRBD1. Germline CDR1 SGDLS, CDR2 YYNGEE. Trimming removed 2 bases from V and 4 bases from J; junction bases left unmatched: 9. The CDR3 loop spans 17 amino acids. In DNA form, the CDR3 reads TGTGCCAGCAGCGTCGGACAGGGGACCAGTCGCACCGGGGAGCTGTTTTTT. Amino acids: CASSVGQGTSRTGELFF.

The CDR3 is CASSLFWQGGEQFF. CDR3 nucleotides: TGTGCCAGCAGCTTGTTTTGGCAGGGGGGCGAGCAGTTCTTC. The chain couples TRBV5-6 to TRBJ2-1; D may be TRBD1 (7 bases). The CDR3 has 14 residues. V shed 1 base and J shed 10 bases, with 15 bases lying between them. In germline, CDR1 is SGHDT, CDR2 YYEEEE.

The chain carries TRBV5-1 and TRBJ2-1; D not certain. Per the germline V gene, CDR1 is SGHRS and CDR2 is YFSETQ. Trimming stripped 0 bases from V and 5 bases from J, with 9 bases between. The CDR3 length is 14 residues. CDR3 in amino acids: CASSLVAADNEQFF. The CDR3 region has the DNA TGCGCCAGCAGCTTGGTGGCGGCGGACAATGAGCAGTTCTTC.

The V and J genes are TRBV7-2 and TRBJ1-3; D is unclear. Germline lookup yields CDR1 SGHTA and CDR2 FQGNSA. V was clipped by 5 bases and J by 1 base, with 15 bases between them. CDR3 size: 16 residues. This CDR3 is CASSLIAGSSGNTIYF. CDR3 nucleotides: TGTGCCAGCAGCCTCATCGCGGGGTCTTCTGGAAACACCATATATTTT.

This chain connects TRBV30 to TRBJ2-6, with D possibly matching TRBD1 (5 bases). The CDR3 is made up of 17 amino acids. Germline V gene sequence: CDR1 GTSNPN, CDR2 SVGIG (reference sequence). V lost 2 bases, J lost 0 bases, and 14 bases lay in between. This CDR3 is CAWSWHRINSGANVLTF. In DNA form, the CDR3 reads TGTGCCTGGAGTTGGCACAGGATAAACTCTGGGGCCAACGTCCTGACTTTC.

The V and J genes are TRBV7-9 and TRBJ2-3, with D perhaps matching TRBD1 (6 bases). The V end lost 5 bases, the J end lost 2 bases, and 14 bases lay between the germline ends. The CDR3 contains 15 residues. Germline-derived CDR1 and CDR2 are SEHNR and FQNEAQ (reference sequence). CDR3 sequence: CASSADRLNTDTQYF. The CDR3 coding sequence is TGTGCCAGCAGCGCCGACAGGTTGAACACAGATACGCAGTATTTT. The full variable domain, in which reference TRBV7-9 and TRBJ2-3 provide the parts outside the CDR3, is DTGVSQNPRHKITKRGQNVTFRCDPISEHNRLYWYRQTLGQGPEFLTYFQNEAQLEKSRLLSDRFSAERPKGSFSTLEIQRTEQGDSAMYLCASSADRLNTDTQYFGPGTRLTVL.

This chain joins TRBV4-1 and TRBJ2-1, with a possible D match to TRBD2 (5 bases). Trimming left V 4 bases short and J 7 bases short, with 14 bases between. The germline gives CDR1 MGHRA, CDR2 YSYEKL. The length of the CDR3 is 14 residues. This CDR3 is CASSRWETYNEQFF. The DNA for the CDR3 is TGCGCCAGCAGCCGGTGGGAGACATATAATGAGCAGTTCTTC.

This clone was seen only once. V and J are TRBV27 and TRBJ1-6, with a possible D match to TRBD1 (5 bases). The CDR3 spans 17 residues. V gave up 5 bases and J gave up 8 bases, with 22 bases separating them. Per the germline V gene, CDR1 is MNHEY and CDR2 is SMNVEV (reference sequence). The CDR3 region has the DNA TGTGCCAGCAGTAAAAGACAGCTTTACTCGCTTGATTCACCCCTCCACTTT. Translation: CASSKRQLYSLDSPLHF.

This sequence joins TRBV3-1 (or the pseudogene TRBV3-2) and TRBJ1-4; TRBD1 is a possible D gene (5 bases). Germline V gene lookup returns CDR1 LGHDT and CDR2 YNNKEL (reference sequence). The CDR3 sequence is 16 residues long. V lost 3 bases to trimming and J lost 5 bases, with 16 bases between them. The CDR3 reads CASSHFVDRLNEKLFF. The CDR3 region has the DNA TGTGCCAGCAGCCACTTCGTTGACAGACTGAATGAAAAACTGTTTTTT.

The chain links TRBV5-1 to TRBJ1-6; 10 bases fit TRBD1. The CDR3 runs 16 residues. The V segment lost 2 bases and the J segment 9 bases; nucleotides outside the gene matches: 8. Germline V gene sequence: CDR1 SGHRS, CDR2 YFSETQ. CDR3 sequence: CASSFWTGGSSSPLHF. The CDR3 nucleotides are TGCGCCAGCAGCTTCTGGACAGGGGGTAGTAGTTCACCCCTCCACTTT.

This chain joins TRBV6-5 and TRBJ1-3, with D hard to call. V lost 6 bases and J lost 3, with 9 bases in between. There are 13 residues in the CDR3. Germline loops: CDR1 MNHEY, CDR2 SVGAGI. CDR3 amino acids: CASRPSGGNTIYF. The DNA of the CDR3 is TGTGCCAGCAGGCCTAGCGGTGGAAACACCATATATTTT.

In the case of this clone: The identical CDR3 is also encoded by other nucleotide sequences in the sample. V gene TRBV7-2 combines with J gene TRBJ2-3; perhaps TRBD1 as D (5 bases). Deletions cut 5 bases from V and 0 bases from J, with 9 bases between. Germline CDR1 and CDR2: SGHTA and FQGNSA. The CDR3 sequence is 14 residues long. CDR3 in DNA: TGTGCCAGCAGCCCAGGGCTTAGCACAGATACGCAGTATTTT. Translation: CASSPGLSTDTQYF.